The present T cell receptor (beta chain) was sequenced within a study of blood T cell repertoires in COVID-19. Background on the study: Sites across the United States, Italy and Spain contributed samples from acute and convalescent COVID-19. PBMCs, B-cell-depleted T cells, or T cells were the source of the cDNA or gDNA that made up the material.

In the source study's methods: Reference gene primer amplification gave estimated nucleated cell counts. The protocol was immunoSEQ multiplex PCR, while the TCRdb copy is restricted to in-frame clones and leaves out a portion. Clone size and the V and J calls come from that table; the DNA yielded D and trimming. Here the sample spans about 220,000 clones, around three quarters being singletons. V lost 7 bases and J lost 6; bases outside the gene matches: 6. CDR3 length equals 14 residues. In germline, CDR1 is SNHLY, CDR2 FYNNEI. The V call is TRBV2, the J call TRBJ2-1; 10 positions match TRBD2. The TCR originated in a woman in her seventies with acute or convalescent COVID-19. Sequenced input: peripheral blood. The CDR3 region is CASTGTSEANEQFF. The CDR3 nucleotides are TGTGCCAGCACGGGGACTAGCGAAGCCAATGAGCAGTTCTTC.